The rows below give T cell receptor beta chains drawn from one sample of a study of T-cell reconstitution after alpha-beta-depleted transplantation in children. One entry per CDR3 protein, called by TCRdb with MiXCR from the PCR reads. The sample lists around 490,000 distinct CDR3 sequences; around 10% were seen once. The source material was PBMCs, mostly from graft donor cells, sampled 180 days after TCRalphabeta/CD19-depleted stem cell transplant. The source is a female patient aged 2-15 years who had a stem cell transplant for aplastic anemia, so the T cells may come from the graft donor. CDR3s leave out the opening cysteine and the closing phenylalanine or tryptophan.

v_gene | CDR3aa
TRBV5-8 | ASSHSKTGLQETQY
TRBV6-5 | ASNSRGSINNEQF
TRBV24-1 | ATSDLGARELF
TRBV6-2/TRBV6-3 | ASSYRLAGETQY
TRBV20-1 | SASSSGASYEQH
TRBV11-3 | ASSTTNTGELF
TRBV7-3 | ASSLSAGGRDEQF
TRBV28 | ASSPSGVSNQPQH
TRBV28 | ASRYTGPDTEAF
TRBV4-3 | ASSPRGRNQETQY
TRBV29-1 | SVEGRDGYEQY
TRBV24-1 | ATSVTNNEQF
TRBV7-2 | ASSRIAGPYEQY
TRBV5-5 | ASSLAQGVVGQPQH
TRBV21-1 | ASSKLAWSTQY
TRBV7-2 | ASSRQGGSYNEQF
TRBV7-6 | ASSLRMTGANTEAF
TRBV2 | ASRRQELAYEQY
TRBV7-9 | ASSLVGGSPLH
TRBV20-1 | SASPVPVNTEAF
TRBV7-2 | ASSLEAASGELF